Below are 29 T cell receptor beta chains sequenced from a single sample in a study of blood T cell repertoires in COVID-19. Profiling relied on immunoSEQ multiplex PCR, and the TCRdb table lists in-frame clones only, not all of them. The table shows 60,000 to 75,000 clones, with roughly four fifths occurring only once. Sequencing was carried out using peripheral blood. The source is an elderly woman with acute or convalescent COVID-19.

The DNA of the CDR3 is TGCGCCAGCAGCTTGGGGCCCCCCTCTGGGGCCAACGTCCTGACTTTC. Translated: CASSLGPPSGANVLTF. The chain links TRBV5-1 to TRBJ2-6; D unclear. The germline V gene has CDR1 SGHRS and CDR2 YFSETQ. The CDR3 loop spans 16 amino acids. V shed 0 bases and J shed 0 bases, with 7 bases lying between them. The whole variable domain, filled in from reference TRBV5-1 and TRBJ2-6, reads KAGVTQTPRYLIKTRGQQVTLSCSPISGHRSVSWYQQTPGQGLQFLFEYFSETQRNKGNFPGRFSGRQFSNSRSEMNVSTLELGDSALYLCASSLGPPSGANVLTFGAGSRLTVL.

The sample holds a few counts of this clone. The chain joins TRBV29-1 to TRBJ1-1; tentative D call: TRBD1 (6 bases). From germline, CDR1 is SQVTM and CDR2 ANQGSEA. Trimming shortened V by 4 bases and J by 4 bases, and 16 bases separated the two germline ends. CDR3 size: 14 residues. The CDR3 nucleotides read TGCAGCGTTGTCTCGACAGGTCTTGGCACTGAAGCTTTCTTT. This codes for CSVVSTGLGTEAFF.

V and J are TRBV6-6 and TRBJ1-1, with D tentatively TRBD1 (5 bases). V lost 0 bases, J lost 6 bases, and 8 bases lay in between. The CDR3 runs to 13 residues. Germline V gene data show CDR1 as MNHNY and CDR2 as SVGAGI (reference sequence). This CDR3 is CASSYSWGAEAFF. CDR3 sequence (DNA): TGTGCCAGCAGTTACTCTTGGGGGGCTGAAGCTTTCTTT.

This chain links TRBV10-2 with TRBJ2-7, with D possibly TRBD2 on 5 matching bases. The CDR3 totals 13 residues. V lost 2 bases and J lost 6, with 11 bases in between. Germline V gives CDR1 WSHSY, CDR2 SAAADI. CDR3 sequence: CASSELEGSEQYF. The CDR3 coding sequence is TGCGCCAGCAGTGAGCTAGAGGGCTCCGAGCAGTACTTC.

Concerning this clone: With a much larger clone just one base away, this may be a read error. This chain connects TRBV27 to TRBJ2-7; no clear D. There are 15 residues in the CDR3. Germline CDR1 and CDR2: MNHEY and SMNVEV (reference sequence). V lost 2 bases and J lost 1, with 12 bases in between. CDR3 DNA: TGTGCCAGCAGTTTACACTACCAGAGTTCCTACGAGCAGTACTTC. This codes for CASSLHYQSSYEQYF.

V and J are TRBV6-5 and TRBJ2-7; D is possibly TRBD2 (6 bases). Trimming stripped 6 bases from V and 3 bases from J, with 18 bases between. This CDR3 contains 15 residues. Germline V gives CDR1 MNHEY, CDR2 SVGAGI. CDR3: CASRKEEGTGYEQYF. In DNA form, the CDR3 reads TGTGCCAGCAGGAAGGAGGAGGGGACGGGCTACGAGCAGTACTTC.

On this clone itself: The junction and the germline gene differ at one end; a read error may be behind it. The chain has TRBV7-7 and TRBJ2-1; TRBD1 might be the D (5 bases). This CDR3 has 13 amino acids. Germline V gene lookup returns CDR1 SSHAT and CDR2 FNYEAQ (reference sequence). DNA of the CDR3: TGTGCTAGCAGCTTTCAACAGGCGGATGAGCAGTTCTTC. This sequence encodes CASSFQQADEQFF.

The gene calls are TRBV4-1 and TRBJ2-4, with 9 positions matching TRBD1. Germline loops: CDR1 MGHRA, CDR2 YSYEKL. The CDR3 sequence is 19 residues long. The V and J ends lost 0 bases and 2 bases, in that order; junction bases with no gene match: 11. The CDR3 nucleotides read TGCGCCAGCAGCCAAGATTGGTCACAGGGGGCGAGGACCAAAAACATTCAGTACTTC. Amino acids: CASSQDWSQGARTKNIQYF.

This chain links TRBV1 with TRBJ2-7; the table calls TRBD1, which could not be checked here. TRBV1 is a recognized pseudogene. This CDR3 contains 13 residues. The CDR3 nucleotides read TGCACCAGCAGCCAGGTACAGGGGAACGCGCAGTACTTC. Its protein is CTSSQVQGNAQYF.

This rearrangement joins TRBV18 to TRBJ1-2; 7 bases align to TRBD1. The CDR3 runs 14 residues. Germline CDR1 KGHSH, CDR2 LQKENI. V lost 1 base to trimming and J lost 7 bases; unmatched junction nucleotides: 6. CDR3: CASSPLTGIFGYTF. The CDR3 coding sequence is TGTGCCAGCTCACCACTGACAGGGATCTTTGGCTACACCTTC.

In its sample, this clone was seen a few times. This chain uses TRBV7-2 with TRBJ2-1; D gene unclear. CDR3 length equals 15 residues. The V end lost 1 base, the J end lost 0 bases, and 7 bases lay between the germline ends. Germline-derived CDR1 and CDR2 are SGHTA and FQGNSA. The CDR3 protein is CASSLDDSSYNEQFF. DNA for the CDR3: TGTGCCAGCAGCTTAGATGACTCCTCCTACAATGAGCAGTTCTTC.

V is TRBV27 and J is TRBJ2-5, with D perhaps matching TRBD1 (5 bases). This CDR3 spans 16 amino acids. Germline CDR1 is MNHEY and CDR2 is SMNVEV (reference sequence). Trimming took 6 bases from V and 2 from J, leaving 19 bases between them. The CDR3 DNA sequence: TGTGCCAGCAGCCGAACCCCTGTAGGGGTTCAAGAGACCCAGTACTTC. This codes for CASSRTPVGVQETQYF.

The rearrangement links TRBV3-1 (or the pseudogene TRBV3-2) to TRBJ2-1; 10 bases align to TRBD2. This CDR3 comprises 17 residues. J gave up 0 bases and V 4 bases, and 6 bases lay outside the gene matches. Germline V gives CDR1 LGHDT, CDR2 YNNKEL (reference sequence). In DNA, the CDR3 is TGTGCCAGCAGCCTAACTAGCGGGGCGAGCTCCTACAATGAGCAGTTCTTC. Residues: CASSLTSGASSYNEQFF.

V and J are TRBV29-1 and TRBJ1-2; 7 bases match TRBD1. Germline V gene lookup returns CDR1 SQVTM and CDR2 ANQGSEA. The CDR3 covers 12 residues. With 6 bases clipped from V and 3 bases from J, the junction kept 4 bases outside the gene matches. This chain's CDR3 is CSVVQGDYGYTF. As DNA, the CDR3 is TGCAGCGTAGTCCAGGGGGACTATGGCTACACCTTC.

The chain links TRBV21-1 to TRBJ2-1; TRBD2 is taken as the D call from the table, unchecked against the DNA. TRBV21-1 is a pseudogene. CDR3 length equals 18 residues. The CDR3 DNA is TGTGCCAGCAGCAAAGGGGTCGTGGAGGGGAGGACCTACAATGAGCAGTTCTTC. It codes for CASSKGVVEGRTYNEQFF.

V and J are TRBV18 and TRBJ2-1; no clear D gene. Trimming removed 3 bases at V and 5 bases at J, with 8 bases between. The CDR3 is 13 residues long. Germline V gene lookup returns CDR1 KGHSH and CDR2 LQKENI. In nucleotides, the CDR3 is TGTGCCAGCTCACCCGCACGGGACAATGAGCAGTTCTTC. Translated: CASSPARDNEQFF.

The V call is TRBV20-1, the J call TRBJ1-2; D remains unclear. The V and J ends lost 3 bases and 0 bases respectively, with 11 bases between them. The CDR3 runs 14 residues. Germline loops: CDR1 DFQATT, CDR2 SNEGSKA (reference sequence). The CDR3 here is CSASSPGANYGYTF. As DNA, the CDR3 is TGCAGTGCTAGTTCGCCCGGAGCTAACTATGGCTACACCTTC.

CDR3 in amino acids: CASSPPGEETQYF. CDR3 in DNA: TGTGCCAGCAGCCCACCAGGGGAAGAGACCCAGTACTTC. This chain connects TRBV11-3 to TRBJ2-5; D perhaps matches TRBD1 (6 bases). The germline CDR1 and CDR2 sequences are SGHNT and YENEEA. This CDR3 comprises 13 residues. With 5 bases removed from V and 3 bases from J, the gap between germline ends came to 10 bases.

The chain links TRBV2 to TRBJ2-2; D is undetermined. The CDR3 contains 13 residues. V was clipped by 4 bases and J by 6 bases, with 9 bases between them. Germline V gene lookup returns CDR1 SNHLY and CDR2 FYNNEI. CDR3 sequence (DNA): TGTGCCAGCAGTGGACCAGGTGCCGGGGAGCTGTTTTTT. Encoded protein: CASSGPGAGELFF.

This chain uses TRBV5-1 with TRBJ1-2; a possible D gene is TRBD1 (6 bases). Trimming shortened V by 4 bases and J by 5 bases, and 15 bases separated the two germline ends. Germline CDR1 is SGHRS and CDR2 is YFSETQ. The CDR3 runs 14 residues. Here the CDR3 DNA reads TGCGCCAGCAGCCCGGCAGGGGCGTCATATGGCTACACCTTC. Translated, it gives CASSPAGASYGYTF.

There are a few counts of this clone. V and J are TRBV6-2 or TRBV6-3 and TRBJ2-1; 7 bases are shared with TRBD1. Trimming removed 0 bases from V and 10 bases from J; junction bases left unmatched: 15. The CDR3 extends over 17 amino acids. Germline V gene data show CDR1 as MNHEY and CDR2 as SVGEGT. In nucleotides, the CDR3 is TGTGCCAGCAGTTACTCGAGGGTGGAACAGGGGCCCCACGAGCAGTTCTTC. Translated: CASSYSRVEQGPHEQFF.

V and J are TRBV11-2 and TRBJ2-7, with 9 positions matching TRBD2. This CDR3 has 16 amino acids. Unmatched junction bases numbered 8, after V lost 2 bases and J lost 3 bases. In germline, CDR1 is SGHAT, CDR2 FQNNGV. The CDR3 nucleotides are TGTGCCAGCAGCTTAAGCGGGGGGAGAAGGGACTACGAGCAGTACTTC. This gives the protein CASSLSGGRRDYEQYF.

V usage is TRBV7-9 and J usage is TRBJ1-2; 10 nucleotides line up with TRBD1. The germline CDR1 and CDR2 sequences are SEHNR and FQNEAQ (reference sequence). This CDR3 region has 15 residues. The junction had 3 bases not matched to a gene; V was cut back by 2 bases and J by 3 bases. The CDR3 is CASSLSGTGDYGYTF. CDR3 DNA sequence: TGTGCCAGCAGCTTATCCGGGACAGGGGACTATGGCTACACCTTC.

This clone was found a few times. J is TRBJ1-1 and V is TRBV25-1; weak D call: TRBD1 (5 bases). The CDR3 spans 15 residues. Between the trimmed V and J ends, which lost 6 bases and 5 bases, there was a span of 19 bases. CDR1 is MGHDK, CDR2 SYGVNS, per germline. CDR3 coding DNA: TGTGCCAGCAGGAAGGAATTCTGGGGGGGAACTGAAGCTTTCTTT. Its translation is CASRKEFWGGTEAFF.

This clone was found once. V is TRBV7-8 and J is TRBJ2-7; D is perhaps TRBD1 (5 bases). V was trimmed by 5 bases and J by 2 bases, leaving 13 bases between them. The CDR3 runs to 14 residues. Germline lookup yields CDR1 SGHVS and CDR2 FQNEAQ. CDR3 protein: CASSPSGIPYEQYF. In DNA form, the CDR3 reads TGTGCCAGCAGCCCTTCAGGGATCCCCTACGAGCAGTACTTC.

The rearrangement links TRBV18 to TRBJ2-3; TRBD1 matches 7 bases. Germline CDR1 is KGHSH and CDR2 is LQKENI. With 5 bases clipped from V and 2 bases from J, the junction kept 1 base outside the gene matches. The CDR3 sequence is 13 residues long. The CDR3: CASSTGVTDTQYF. CDR3 nucleotides: TGTGCCAGCTCAACAGGGGTCACAGATACGCAGTATTTT. The full variable domain, its missing parts supplied by reference TRBV18 and TRBJ2-3, is NAGVMQNPRHLVRRRGQEARLRCSPMKGHSHVYWYRQLPEEGLKFMVYLQKENIIDESGMPKERFSAEFPKEGPSILRIQQVVRGDSAAYFCASSTGVTDTQYFGPGTRLTVL.

J is TRBJ2-1 and V is TRBV9; TRBD1 agrees at 7 bases. Trimming removed 4 bases from V and 0 bases from J; junction bases left unmatched: 10. The germline CDR1 and CDR2 sequences are SGDLS and YYNGEE. CDR3 length: 17 amino acids. The CDR3: CASSRRRTGNSYNEQFF. The CDR3 bases are TGTGCCAGCAGCAGACGCCGGACAGGAAACTCCTACAATGAGCAGTTCTTC.

The CDR3 is CSVASSYEQYF. The CDR3 DNA sequence: TGCAGCGTCGCTAGCTCATACGAGCAGTACTTC. The rearrangement joins TRBV29-1 to TRBJ2-7; D is perhaps TRBD2 (5 bases). Germline V lookup: CDR1 SQVTM, CDR2 ANQGSEA. There are 11 residues in the CDR3. Trimming removed 6 bases at V and 4 bases at J, with 10 bases between.

The rearrangement joins TRBV7-3 to TRBJ2-1, with TRBD2 matching over 9 bases. Germline CDR1 reads SGHTA; CDR2 reads FQGTGA. V dropped 5 bases and J dropped 4; count of bases not matched to a gene: 6. The CDR3 sequence is 15 residues long. CDR3 sequence reads: CASSIRLAAYNEQFF. The CDR3 nucleotides are TGTGCCAGCAGCATTAGACTAGCGGCTTACAATGAGCAGTTCTTC.